This TCR beta chain was found in a study of blood T cell repertoires in COVID-19. Across the study: PBMCs, B-cell-depleted T cells, or T cells were the source of the cDNA or gDNA that made up the material.

V shed 6 bases and J 5 bases; nucleotides not matched to a gene: 12. The CDR3 is made up of 16 amino acids. Germline CDR1 LNHDA, CDR2 SQIVND (reference sequence). As originally analysed: Amplification of reference gene primers provided the estimated nucleated cell counts. This table comes from immunoSEQ multiplex PCR, and its TCRdb copy is limited to in-frame clones, with some not included. V and J calls and clone size are as listed in that table; D and trimming were resolved from the DNA. The sample holds about 140,000 clones, roughly four fifths seen once. This receptor was obtained from a woman older than 75 with acute or convalescent COVID-19. Input material: peripheral blood. The genes are TRBV19 and TRBJ2-7, with 11 bases lining up with TRBD2. The DNA of the CDR3 is TGTGCCAGTAGCCCGGGACTAGCGGCAAAGGGGAACGAGCAGTACTTC. Translation gives CASSPGLAAKGNEQYF.